The TCR beta chain described here comes from a study of blood T cell repertoires in COVID-19. Study context: PBMCs, B-cell-depleted T cells, or T cells provided the cDNA or gDNA that made up the material.

Sequenced by immunoSEQ multiplex PCR; TCRdb stores in-frame clones only, minus some. The sample has hundreds of thousands of clones; 80% to 90% are singletons. Germline V gene lookup returns CDR1 MNHNS and CDR2 SASEGT. After removal of 0 bases from V and 4 bases from J, the junction contained 3 bases not matched to a gene. The CDR3 is 14 residues long. In Cohort 3, a recovered donor had either two negative PCRs, clearance, or symptom resolution. The chain has TRBV6-1 and TRBJ2-7; TRBD1 matches 7 bases. The receptor's source is a woman under 30 who had recovered from COVID-19. Material: PBMCs or T cells enriched from blood (not recorded which). This CDR3 is CASSEAGGQYEQYF. DNA for the CDR3: TGTGCCAGCAGTGAAGCAGGGGGCCAGTACGAGCAGTACTTC.